These 2 T cell receptor beta chains came from one sample sequenced in a study of T cell repertoires in cytomegalovirus infection. For these receptors, no antigen is known. TCRdb re-derived calls from the reads in MiXCR, one entry per CDR3 protein. This sample has fewer than 1,000,000 distinct CDR3 sequences; 30% to 40% occur once, and the top ten carry over 12%. Sequences were derived from cultured CD8+ T cells from PBMCs, sampled from culture after CMV antigen stimulation. The source is a human donor in good health (CMV status not recorded). Some clones in this sample may be carry-over from other donors' samples.

The chain joins TRBV14 to TRBJ1-6, with unresolved D. The CDR3 loop spans 15 amino acids. V lost 2 bases and J lost 7, with 12 bases in between. Germline V gene sequence: CDR1 SGHDN, CDR2 FVKESK. The CDR3 sequence is CASSQLADLNSPLHF. DNA of the CDR3: TGTGCCAGCAGCCAACTTGCCGACTTGAATTCACCCCTCCACTTT. The variable domain in full, with the rest retrieved from reference TRBV14 and TRBJ1-6, is EAGVTQFPSHSVIEKGQTVTLRCDPISGHDNLYWYRRVMGKEIKFLLHFVKESKQDESGMPNNRFLAERTGGTYSTLKVQPAELEDSGVYFCASSQLADLNSPLHFGNGTRLTVT.

The rearrangement links TRBV6-1 to TRBJ2-1; 8 positions agree with TRBD1. V was pared by 5 bases and J by 3 bases, with 9 bases of the junction left unmatched. The CDR3 is 16 residues long. Germline lookup yields CDR1 MNHNS and CDR2 SASEGT. The CDR3 here is CASSSFPGQVYNEQFF. The CDR3 DNA is TGTGCCAGCAGTTCATTCCCGGGACAGGTCTACAATGAGCAGTTCTTC.